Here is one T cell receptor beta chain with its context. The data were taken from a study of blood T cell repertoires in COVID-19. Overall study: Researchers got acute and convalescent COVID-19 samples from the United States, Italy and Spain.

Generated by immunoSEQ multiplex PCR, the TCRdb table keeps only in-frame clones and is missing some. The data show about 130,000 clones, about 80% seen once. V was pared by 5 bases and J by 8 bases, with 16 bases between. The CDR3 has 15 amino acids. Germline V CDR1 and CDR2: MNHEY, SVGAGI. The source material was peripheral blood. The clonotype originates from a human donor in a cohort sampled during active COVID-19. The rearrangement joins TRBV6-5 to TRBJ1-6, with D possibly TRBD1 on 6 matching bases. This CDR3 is CASSPHRTEDSPLHF. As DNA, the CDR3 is TGTGCCAGCAGTCCTCACCGGACAGAAGATTCACCCCTCCACTTT.